These T cell receptor beta chains were read from a single sample in a study of blood T cells in healthy people across ages. TCRdb passed the 5' RACE reads through MiXCR, listing each CDR3 protein once. The profile shows about 690,000 distinct CDR3 sequences, roughly 41% of them singletons. Sequencing used blood. The source of these receptors is a man aged 80 or over in good health. Each CDR3 is given with its conserved first and last residue. The D gene is left open where the match is weak. Some rows have no size entry. The others give once, few or many, or a class for an expanded clone.

clone size: .
D gene: TRBD2
V gene: TRBV7-3
J gene: TRBJ2-7
CDR3 DNA: TGTGCCAGCAGCTTACGACTAGCTAACTACAATGAGCAGTACTTC
CDR3 protein: CASSLRLANYNEQYF

clone size: .
D gene: .
V gene: TRBV20-1
J gene: TRBJ1-4
CDR3 DNA: TGCAGTGCTCCAAAGGACACAATTAATGAAAAACTGTTTTTT
CDR3 protein: CSAPKDTINEKLFF

clone size: .
D gene: .
V gene: TRBV20-1
J gene: TRBJ2-5
CDR3 DNA: TGCAGTGCAGGGGAAGGGTCCCATGAGCAGTACTTC
CDR3 protein: CSAGEGSHEQYF

clone size: .
D gene: TRBD1
V gene: TRBV20-1
J gene: TRBJ1-2
CDR3 DNA: TGCAGTGCTTTAAGGACAGGGGGAACTAACTATGGCTACACCTTC
CDR3 protein: CSALRTGGTNYGYTF

clone size: .
D gene: TRBD2
V gene: TRBV20-1
J gene: TRBJ2-3
CDR3 DNA: TGCAGTGCTGGTAGCGGGGCAAGCACAGATACGCAGTATTTT
CDR3 protein: CSAGSGASTDTQYF

clone size: .
D gene: .
V gene: TRBV28
J gene: TRBJ2-5
CDR3 DNA: TGTGCCAGCAGTCGACGACAAACCCAAGAGACCCAGTACTTC
CDR3 protein: CASSRRQTQETQYF

clone size: .
D gene: TRBD1
V gene: TRBV27
J gene: TRBJ2-5
CDR3 DNA: TGTGCCAGCAGTTCAAACTCAGGGGGCCGGGAGCAGTACTTC
CDR3 protein: CASSSNSGGREQYF

clone size: .
D gene: .
V gene: TRBV7-9
J gene: TRBJ1-1
CDR3 DNA: TGTGCCAGCAGCTTGGACGTCCCGGGAGATGAAGCTTTCTTT
CDR3 protein: CASSLDVPGDEAFF

clone size: few
D gene: TRBD2
V gene: TRBV7-9
J gene: TRBJ2-1
CDR3 DNA: TGTGCCAGCAGCCGGATGGGGACTAGCGGGATTGGGTCCTACAATGAGCAGTTCTTC
CDR3 protein: CASSRMGTSGIGSYNEQFF

clone size: .
D gene: .
V gene: TRBV19
J gene: TRBJ2-4
CDR3 DNA: TGTGCCAGTAGTACGGGACCGACACTAGCCAAAAACATTCAGTACTTC
CDR3 protein: CASSTGPTLAKNIQYF

clone size: many
D gene: .
V gene: TRBV7-9
J gene: TRBJ2-5
CDR3 DNA: TGTGCCAGCAGCTCCTCCGGGACACGTTACCAAGAGACCCAGTACTTC
CDR3 protein: CASSSSGTRYQETQYF

clone size: few
D gene: TRBD2
V gene: TRBV7-2
J gene: TRBJ2-2
CDR3 DNA: TGTGCCAGCAGCTTCACTAGCGGCTCCGGGGAGCTGTTTTTT
CDR3 protein: CASSFTSGSGELFF

clone size: .
D gene: .
V gene: TRBV3-1
J gene: TRBJ2-3
CDR3 DNA: TGTGCCAGCAGTCCAGTGAAGGGTCAGGTAGATACGCAGTATTTT
CDR3 protein: CASSPVKGQVDTQYF

clone size: many
D gene: TRBD1
V gene: TRBV4-2
J gene: TRBJ1-4
CDR3 DNA: TGTGCCAGCAGCCGGGACAGATCGAATGAAAAACTGTTTTTT
CDR3 protein: CASSRDRSNEKLFF

clone size: .
D gene: .
V gene: TRBV9
J gene: TRBJ2-3
CDR3 DNA: TGTGCCAGCAGCGCGGCACAGGATCCCACCACAGATACGCAGTATTTT
CDR3 protein: CASSAAQDPTTDTQYF

clone size: .
D gene: TRBD2
V gene: TRBV7-2
J gene: TRBJ2-5
CDR3 DNA: TGTGCCACCAAACCGGGAGCTAGCGGGAGTGCCGGAGAGACCCAGTACTTC
CDR3 protein: CATKPGASGSAGETQYF

clone size: .
D gene: TRBD2
V gene: TRBV6-2/TRBV6-3
J gene: TRBJ2-5
CDR3 DNA: TGTGCCAGCAGTATGGTCCCGCGTAGCGGGGCCGACAATGAGCAGTACTTC
CDR3 protein: CASSMVPRSGADNEQYF

clone size: .
D gene: TRBD1
V gene: TRBV13
J gene: TRBJ2-5
CDR3 DNA: TGTGCCAGCAGCTTTGGGGGACAGGGCTCGACCCAGTACTTC
CDR3 protein: CASSFGGQGSTQYF

clone size: .
D gene: TRBD1
V gene: TRBV12-3/TRBV12-4
J gene: TRBJ2-5
CDR3 DNA: TGTGCCAGCAGTTTTACAGGGGGCGAGCACGAGACCCAGTACTTC
CDR3 protein: CASSFTGGEHETQYF

clone size: .
D gene: TRBD2
V gene: TRBV3-1
J gene: TRBJ2-3
CDR3 DNA: TGTGCCAGCAGCCATGCTCCCCTTCTGGAGCGGGGGCGGTTGGATACGCAGTATTTT
CDR3 protein: CASSHAPLLERGRLDTQYF

clone size: few
D gene: TRBD1
V gene: TRBV7-9
J gene: TRBJ2-1
CDR3 DNA: TGTGCCAGCAGCCTACCGGGACAGGGTACGAACAATGAGCAGTTCTTC
CDR3 protein: CASSLPGQGTNNEQFF

clone size: .
D gene: TRBD1
V gene: TRBV2
J gene: TRBJ2-7
CDR3 DNA: TGTGCCAGCAGTGAGGATTGGGGACAGGACCCCAACGAGCAGTACTTC
CDR3 protein: CASSEDWGQDPNEQYF

clone size: .
D gene: TRBD2
V gene: TRBV12-3/TRBV12-4
J gene: TRBJ2-1
CDR3 DNA: TGTGCCAGCAGTTTGAGCGCGGGGGTGGGTGAGCAGTTCTTC
CDR3 protein: CASSLSAGVGEQFF

clone size: .
D gene: .
V gene: TRBV6-5
J gene: TRBJ2-7
CDR3 DNA: TGTGCTAGCAGTTACTCGGACTGGGGCCCCTACGAGCAGTACTTC
CDR3 protein: CASSYSDWGPYEQYF

clone size: few
D gene: TRBD1
V gene: TRBV24-1
J gene: TRBJ2-5
CDR3 DNA: TGTGCCACCAGTGATTTGCCTGGACAGGGGGCGCGGGAGACCCAGTACTTC
CDR3 protein: CATSDLPGQGARETQYF

clone size: .
D gene: .
V gene: TRBV7-6
J gene: TRBJ1-2
CDR3 DNA: TGTGCCAGCAGCCCCCAGGCGGTTGAGGGCTACACCTTC
CDR3 protein: CASSPQAVEGYTF

clone size: few
D gene: TRBD1
V gene: TRBV7-6
J gene: TRBJ2-1
CDR3 DNA: TGTGCCAGCAGCTTTCGACAGGGGGGTTACAATGAGCAGTTCTTC
CDR3 protein: CASSFRQGGYNEQFF

clone size: few
D gene: .
V gene: TRBV4-2
J gene: TRBJ2-7
CDR3 DNA: TGTGCCAGCAGCCAAGGTCCTGGGGAGAGCTCCTACGAGCAGTACTTC
CDR3 protein: CASSQGPGESSYEQYF

clone size: many
D gene: TRBD1
V gene: TRBV30
J gene: TRBJ1-2
CDR3 DNA: TGTGCCTGGACCCCGGACAGGGGCTATGGCTACACCTTC
CDR3 protein: CAWTPDRGYGYTF

clone size: .
D gene: TRBD1
V gene: TRBV10-3
J gene: TRBJ2-7
CDR3 DNA: TGTGCCATCAGTGATAAGGACAGGGGCTCCTACGAGCAGTACTTC
CDR3 protein: CAISDKDRGSYEQYF

clone size: few
D gene: .
V gene: TRBV6-5
J gene: TRBJ1-6
CDR3 DNA: TGTGCCAGCAGTTACGACTTCGGCTCCTATAATTCACCCCTCCACTTT
CDR3 protein: CASSYDFGSYNSPLHF

clone size: few
D gene: .
V gene: TRBV7-8
J gene: TRBJ2-6
CDR3 DNA: TGTGCCAGCAGCTTAATGGATGCTGGGGCCAACGTCCTGACTTTC
CDR3 protein: CASSLMDAGANVLTF

clone size: few
D gene: .
V gene: TRBV29-1
J gene: TRBJ1-2
CDR3 DNA: TGCAGCGTTGATCCCAGACAGGAAGCTAACTATGGCTACACCTTC
CDR3 protein: CSVDPRQEANYGYTF

clone size: few
D gene: .
V gene: TRBV28
J gene: TRBJ2-5
CDR3 DNA: TGTGCCAGCAGTTTTGCTCCGGGGACCCAAGAGACCCAGTACTTC
CDR3 protein: CASSFAPGTQETQYF

clone size: few
D gene: TRBD1
V gene: TRBV7-2
J gene: TRBJ2-7
CDR3 DNA: TGTGCCAGCAGCTTAGTGCCAGGGGGCGCGTACGAGCAGTACTTC
CDR3 protein: CASSLVPGGAYEQYF

clone size: once
D gene: .
V gene: TRBV4-1
J gene: TRBJ2-2
CDR3 DNA: TGCGCCAGCAGCCAAGACCCCGGCGGCACCGGGGAGCTGTTTTTT
CDR3 protein: CASSQDPGGTGELFF

clone size: many
D gene: .
V gene: TRBV14
J gene: TRBJ1-1
CDR3 DNA: TGTGCCAGCAGCCAAGACCTCTCCCCTGAAGCTTTCTTT
CDR3 protein: CASSQDLSPEAFF

clone size: many
D gene: .
V gene: TRBV6-2/TRBV6-3
J gene: TRBJ2-7
CDR3 DNA: TGTGCCAGCAGTTACTTTCGGGTTCAGGAGCAGTACTTC
CDR3 protein: CASSYFRVQEQYF

clone size: .
D gene: .
V gene: TRBV14
J gene: TRBJ2-1
CDR3 DNA: TGTGTCAGCAGCCAAGTCAGGGGTGCTGAGCAGTTCTTC
CDR3 protein: CVSSQVRGAEQFF

clone size: .
D gene: .
V gene: TRBV7-9
J gene: TRBJ1-4
CDR3 DNA: TGTGCCAGCACCATTGGGGGAGACGAAAAACTGTTTTTT
CDR3 protein: CASTIGGDEKLFF